Presented here are 22 T cell receptor beta chains from one specimen sequenced in a study of T cells in tuberculosis. Stated time point: new active TB diagnosis, blood taken before or within 7 days of starting treatment. Only in-frame clones appear in the TCRdb table, and some are missing; sequencing was by immunoSEQ multiplex PCR. The data show under 45,000 clones, around 93% seen once. The source material was PBMCs, sampled at tuberculosis diagnosis. The source of these receptors is an adult with tuberculosis.

The chain has TRBV7-2 and TRBJ2-7; TRBD1 is a possible D gene (6 bases). There are 14 residues in the CDR3. The V gene lost 1 base and the J gene lost 2 bases, with 9 bases spanning the gap. Germline assignment: CDR1 SGHTA and CDR2 FQGNSA. CDR3 loop: CASSLGRTAYEQYF. For the CDR3, the DNA is TGTGCCAGCAGCTTAGGAAGGACAGCCTACGAGCAGTACTTC.

The genes are TRBV9 and TRBJ2-2, with D unclear. Germline V gene lookup returns CDR1 SGDLS and CDR2 YYNGEE. V lost 0 bases, J lost 7 bases, and 7 bases lay in between. The CDR3 is 13 residues long. In DNA, the CDR3 is TGTGCCAGCAGCGTAGCCCCATTCGGGGAGCTGTTTTTT. Its protein product is CASSVAPFGELFF.

Only one count was recorded for this clone. V gene TRBV19 combines with J gene TRBJ1-6, with a possible D match to TRBD1 (6 bases). V dropped 8 bases and J dropped 7 bases, with 9 bases sitting between them. CDR3 length: 12 amino acids. In germline, CDR1 is LNHDA, CDR2 SQIVND (reference sequence). As DNA, the CDR3 is TGTGCCAGTTCTCAGGGGAATTCACCCCTCCACTTT. This gives the protein CASSQGNSPLHF.

The gene calls are TRBV6-1 and TRBJ1-4, with D possibly TRBD1 on 6 matching bases. The CDR3 consists of 13 residues. The germline V gene encodes CDR1 MNHNS and CDR2 SASEGT. V was clipped by 8 bases and J by 7 bases, with 14 bases between them. The CDR3 DNA reads as TGTGCCAGCTCGGGGGGGCGGATTGAAAAACTGTTTTTT. Its protein product is CASSGGRIEKLFF.

This chain connects TRBV5-1 to TRBJ1-5, with 10 positions matching TRBD1. Germline CDR1 is SGHRS and CDR2 is YFSETQ. J was trimmed by 7 bases and V by 4 bases; bases with no gene match: 8. CDR3 size: 15 residues. The chain's CDR3 is CASSPGQGTTQPQHF. The CDR3 region has the DNA TGCGCCAGCAGCCCGGGACAGGGGACCACCCAGCCCCAGCATTTT.

This chain joins TRBV5-5 and TRBJ2-3, with TRBD2 identical over 14 bases. The CDR3 covers 17 residues. V lost 4 bases and J lost 1; bases outside the gene matches: 5. Germline CDR1 SGHKS, CDR2 YYEKEE (reference sequence). This chain's CDR3 is CASSPGLAGARTDTQYF. CDR3 DNA sequence: TGTGCCAGCAGCCCGGGACTAGCGGGGGCCCGCACAGATACGCAGTATTTT.

The chain is built from TRBV7-8 and TRBJ2-7; the match to TRBD2 covers 10 bases. Germline CDR1 SGHVS, CDR2 FQNEAQ. This CDR3 is built from 16 residues. With 0 bases clipped from V and 2 bases from J, the junction kept 4 bases outside the gene matches. CDR3 nucleotides: TGTGCCAGCAGCTTAGCGGCTAGCGGGGGCCCCTACGAGCAGTACGTC. Translating it yields CASSLAASGGPYEQYV.

This clone was detected once. The rearrangement links TRBV5-4 to TRBJ2-5; 7 bases agree with TRBD1. CDR1 and CDR2 (germline): SGHNT, YYREEE (reference sequence). The ends lost 4 bases at V and 2 bases at J; junction bases unmatched: 14. The CDR3 sequence is 17 residues long. CDR3: CASSPRKGQRMQETQYF. In DNA form, the CDR3 reads TGTGCCAGCAGCCCGAGGAAGGGACAGCGAATGCAAGAGACCCAGTACTTC.

This clone was detected only once. The chain has TRBV29-1 and TRBJ2-1, with D unclear. Trimming removed 5 bases from V and 8 bases from J, with 13 bases in between. The CDR3 consists of 12 residues. The germline CDR1 and CDR2 sequences are SQVTM and ANQGSEA. The CDR3 region has the DNA TGCAGCGTTAACGCACGGTTCGATGAGCAGTTCTTC. It specifies CSVNARFDEQFF.

The table lists this clone with a count of one. This sequence joins TRBV2 and TRBJ2-1; 9 bases are shared with TRBD1. V gave up 6 bases and J gave up 2 bases; unmatched junction bases: 2. Germline CDR1 and CDR2: SNHLY and FYNNEI. The length of the CDR3 is 14 residues. CDR3 loop: CASSGQGTYNEQFF. DNA of the CDR3: TGTGCCAGCAGCGGACAGGGGACCTACAATGAGCAGTTCTTC.

This chain links TRBV27 with TRBJ1-6, with D possibly TRBD1 on 6 matching bases. In germline, CDR1 is MNHEY, CDR2 SMNVEV (reference sequence). The ends were cut back, 2 bases at V and 7 bases at J, with 15 bases in the middle. This CDR3 contains 16 residues. This CDR3 is CASSLQQGLGNSPLHF. The CDR3 DNA is TGTGCCAGCAGTTTACAACAGGGTTTGGGGAATTCACCCCTCCACTTT.

The chain is built from TRBV2 and TRBJ2-1, with 7 bases lining up with TRBD2. The CDR3 loop spans 13 amino acids. Trimming at V came to 6 bases and at J to 10 bases, leaving 9 bases not matched to a gene. Per the germline V gene, CDR1 is SNHLY and CDR2 is FYNNEI. CDR3 nucleotides: TGTGCCAGCAGCGGGACTCGAGCGGGGGAGCAGTTCTTC. Encoded protein: CASSGTRAGEQFF.

The gene calls are TRBV28 and TRBJ2-5, with 12 bases identical to TRBD1. After removal of 8 bases from V and 5 bases from J, the junction contained 6 bases not matched to a gene. Germline V lookup: CDR1 MDHEN, CDR2 SYDVKM. This CDR3 is 14 amino acids long. CDR3 coding DNA: TGTGCCAGCCGCGGGACAGGGGGCGTGGAGACCCAGTACTTC. It is translated as CASRGTGGVETQYF. The variable domain in full, completed from reference TRBV28 and TRBJ2-5, reads DVKVTQSSRYLVKRTGEKVFLECVQDMDHENMFWYRQDPGLGLRLIYFSYDVKMKEKGDIPEGYSVSREKKERFSLILESASTNQTSMYLCASRGTGGVETQYFGPGTRLLVL.

V is TRBV27 and J is TRBJ2-3; D gene ambiguous. This CDR3 spans 11 amino acids. Germline values: CDR1 MNHEY, CDR2 SMNVEV (reference sequence). Deletions cut 2 bases from V and 6 bases from J, with 3 bases between. CDR3 DNA sequence: TGTGCCAGCAGTTTAGCGGATACGCAGTATTTT. Translation gives CASSLADTQYF.

The chain's CDR3 is CASSPTTGGQPQHF. In DNA, the CDR3 is TGTGCCAGCAGTCCTACAACGGGCGGGCAGCCCCAGCATTTT. V is TRBV6-5 and J is TRBJ1-5; no firm D call. Trimming stripped 5 bases from V and 7 bases from J, with 15 bases between. CDR3 size: 14 residues. CDR1 and CDR2 (germline): MNHEY, SVGAGI.

CDR3 sequence (DNA): TGTGCCAGCTCCTGGACAGAGAACACTGAAGCTTTCTTT. Its protein is CASSWTENTEAFF. This chain links TRBV6-1 with TRBJ1-1; D is perhaps TRBD1 (6 bases). This CDR3 comprises 13 residues. Trimming cost V 8 bases and J 1 base, with 11 bases left between them. The germline V gene has CDR1 MNHNS and CDR2 SASEGT.

This rearrangement joins TRBV5-8 to TRBJ2-7; 8 positions match TRBD2. Germline V gives CDR1 SGHTS, CDR2 YDEGEE. This CDR3 contains 16 residues. V trimming: 0 bases; J trimming: 0 bases; junction bases outside the gene matches: 5. The CDR3 loop reads CASSLGPGTSSYEQYF. The CDR3 DNA sequence: TGTGCCAGCAGCTTGGGTCCTGGGACTAGCTCCTACGAGCAGTACTTC. Together with reference TRBV5-8 and TRBJ2-7, the CDR3 gives the full variable domain: EAGVTQSPTHLIKTRGQQATLRCSPISGHTSVYWYQQALGLGLQFLLWYDEGEERNRGNFPPRFSGRQFPNYSSELNVNALELEDSALYLCASSLGPGTSSYEQYFGPGTRLTVT.

This sequence joins TRBV6-1 and TRBJ2-7; 10 bases agree with TRBD2. Germline values: CDR1 MNHNS, CDR2 SASEGT. V was clipped by 2 bases and J by 3 bases; unmatched bases: 7. The CDR3 has 16 amino acids. The CDR3 bases are TGTGCCAGCAGTGAAATAGGGGCTAGCGGGGGCTACGAGCAGTACTTC. It is translated as CASSEIGASGGYEQYF.

The chain links TRBV12-5 to TRBJ1-2; 9 bases are shared with TRBD1. The J segment lost 8 bases and the V segment lost 6 bases, leaving 7 bases of the junction unmatched. The CDR3 spans 13 residues. The germline gives CDR1 LGHNT, CDR2 FRNRAP. CDR3 residues: CASGDGTGQGYTF. CDR3 nucleotides: TGTGCTAGTGGCGACGGGACAGGGCAGGGCTACACCTTC.

J is TRBJ1-2 and V is TRBV6-5; 8 bases map to TRBD1. This CDR3 contains 14 residues. V trimming: 6 bases; J trimming: 2 bases; junction bases outside the gene matches: 5. Looked up from germline, CDR1 is MNHEY and CDR2 is SVGAGI. The CDR3: CASSRGTGNYGYTF. DNA of the CDR3: TGTGCCAGCAGCCGGGGGACAGGCAACTATGGCTACACCTTC.

The chain employs TRBV4-2 and TRBJ2-6, with D uncertain. This CDR3 is built from 16 residues. Germline V gene lookup returns CDR1 LGHNA and CDR2 YNFKEQ. V shed 0 bases and J shed 0 bases, with 6 bases lying between them. The CDR3: CASSQEPSSGANVLTF. CDR3 nucleotides: TGTGCCAGCAGCCAAGAACCGAGCTCTGGGGCCAACGTCCTGACTTTC.

The V call is TRBV18, the J call TRBJ1-2, with 7 bases lining up with TRBD1. The V gene end was trimmed by 1 base and the J gene end by 5 bases; junction bases not matched to a gene: 1. CDR3 length: 13 amino acids. The V gene's germline CDR1 is KGHSH and CDR2 LQKENI. The CDR3 region is CASSPRTGYGYTF. The CDR3 DNA is TGTGCCAGCTCACCACGGACAGGATATGGCTACACCTTC.